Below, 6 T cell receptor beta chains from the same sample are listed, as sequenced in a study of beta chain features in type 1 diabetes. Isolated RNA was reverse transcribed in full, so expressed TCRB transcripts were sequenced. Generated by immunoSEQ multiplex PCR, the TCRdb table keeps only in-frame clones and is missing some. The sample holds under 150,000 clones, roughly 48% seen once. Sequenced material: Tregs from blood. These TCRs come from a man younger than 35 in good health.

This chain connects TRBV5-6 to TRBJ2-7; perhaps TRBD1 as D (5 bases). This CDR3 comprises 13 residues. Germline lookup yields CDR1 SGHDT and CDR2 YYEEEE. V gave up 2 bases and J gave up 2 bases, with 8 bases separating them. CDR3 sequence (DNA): TGTGCCAGCAGCTTACAGGTCACCTACGAGCAGTACTTC. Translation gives CASSLQVTYEQYF.

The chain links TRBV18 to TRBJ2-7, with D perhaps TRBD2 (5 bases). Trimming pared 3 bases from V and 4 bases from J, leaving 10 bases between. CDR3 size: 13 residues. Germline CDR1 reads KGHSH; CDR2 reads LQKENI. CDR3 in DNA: TGTGCCAGCTCACCCGCGAGGGCTTACGAGCAGTACTTC. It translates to CASSPARAYEQYF.

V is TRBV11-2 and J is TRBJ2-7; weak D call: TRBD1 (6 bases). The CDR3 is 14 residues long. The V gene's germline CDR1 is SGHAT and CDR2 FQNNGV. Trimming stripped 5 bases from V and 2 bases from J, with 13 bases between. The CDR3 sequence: CASSQNRVAYEQYF. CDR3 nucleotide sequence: TGTGCCAGCAGCCAGAACAGGGTCGCCTACGAGCAGTACTTC.

The CDR3 DNA reads TGCGCCAGCAGATTCTTACGGGAATCAGGCGAGCAGTACTTC. Translation gives CASRFLRESGEQYF. This sequence joins TRBV10-2 and TRBJ2-7, with a tentative D call TRBD2 (5 bases). V was clipped by 6 bases and J by 6 bases, with 18 bases between them. This CDR3 contains 14 residues. The V gene's germline CDR1 is WSHSY and CDR2 SAAADI.

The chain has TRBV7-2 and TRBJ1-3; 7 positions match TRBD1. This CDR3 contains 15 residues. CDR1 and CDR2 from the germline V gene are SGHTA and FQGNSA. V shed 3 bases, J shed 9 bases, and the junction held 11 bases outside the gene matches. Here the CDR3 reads CASSLTTGPRGTIYF. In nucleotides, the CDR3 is TGTGCCAGCAGCTTGACGACAGGGCCCCGGGGCACCATATATTTT.

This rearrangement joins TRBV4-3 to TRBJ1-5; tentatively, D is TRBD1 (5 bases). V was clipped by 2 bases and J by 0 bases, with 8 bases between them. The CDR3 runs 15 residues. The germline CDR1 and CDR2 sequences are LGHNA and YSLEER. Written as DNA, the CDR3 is TGCGCCAGCAGCCAATCTGACAGTAGCAATCAGCCCCAGCATTTT. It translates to CASSQSDSSNQPQHF.